Listed below are T cell receptor beta chains from one sample, sequenced in a study of cytomegalovirus exposure and HLA in healthy donors. Produced via immunoSEQ multiplex PCR; TCRdb's table is partial and in-frame only. The specimen's table records 150,000 to 200,000 clones. Sequencing was carried out using PBMCs. The receptors here all came from a woman between 18 and 30 years old in good health and CMV-seropositive. Each CDR3 is given with its conserved first and last residue. The order of the fields is D gene, V gene, J gene, CDR3 length, CDR3 DNA, CDR3 protein. D genes are given only for firm matches.

TRBD2	TRBV5-8	TRBJ2-2	17	TGTGCCAGCAGCTTATCTCTAGCGGGGGGAACCACCGGGGAGCTGTTTTTT	CASSLSLAGGTTGELFF
-	TRBV6-1	TRBJ1-1	13	TGTGCCAGCAGTGAAGCTTTCGGAGGTGAAGCTTTCTTT	CASSEAFGGEAFF
-	TRBV19	TRBJ2-1	14	TGTGCCAGTAACCCCTTGGACAGACACAATGAGCAGTTCTTC	CASNPLDRHNEQFF
TRBD2	TRBV5-4	TRBJ2-7	14	TGTGCCAGCAGCTTGAAAGCTAGCGGGAGCGAGCAGTACTTC	CASSLKASGSEQYF
-	TRBV7-9	TRBJ2-7	18	TGTGCCAGCAGCTTAATCCCTGGCAGACCGATACAGTTTTACGAGCAGTACTTC	CASSLIPGRPIQFYEQYF
-	TRBV19	TRBJ1-6	14	TGTGCCAGTAGTAGCGGGGCGCGGTGGTCACCCCTCCACTTT	CASSSGARWSPLHF
TRBD1	TRBV2	TRBJ1-2	14	TGTGCCAGCAGCTTACCCCAGGGGGAATATGGCTACACCTTC	CASSLPQGEYGYTF
-	TRBV28	TRBJ1-5	17	TGTGCCAGCAGTTCGCGGCAGACTCCTTATAGCAATCAGCCCCAGCATTTT	CASSSRQTPYSNQPQHF
TRBD1	TRBV18	TRBJ1-2	13	TGTGCCAGCTCACTGACAGGGGACTATGGCTACACCTTC	CASSLTGDYGYTF
-	TRBV6-5	TRBJ2-7	13	TGTGCCAGCATGAGCTGGACAGTCGGCGAGCAGTACTTC	CASMSWTVGEQYF
-	TRBV6-6	TRBJ2-3	15	TGTGCCAGCAGTTATTCGGGAGCTAGTACAGATACGCAGTATTTT	CASSYSGASTDTQYF
-	TRBV7-8	TRBJ2-1	15	TGTGCCAGCAGCCCACGCCGGGGGATCAGGGATGAGCAGTTCTTC	CASSPRRGIRDEQFF
-	TRBV5-1	TRBJ2-7	13	TGCGCCAGCAGATGGACAGAGGAGTACGAGCAGTACTTC	CASRWTEEYEQYF
-	TRBV10-3	TRBJ2-7	13	TGTGCCATCAGTTCCCGACTAGGACGCGAGCAGTACTTC	CAISSRLGREQYF
-	TRBV29-1	TRBJ1-2	13	TGCAGCGTGCCAGGATATTTCGGCTATGGCTACACCTTC	CSVPGYFGYGYTF
TRBD2	TRBV18	TRBJ2-1	15	TGTGCCAGCTCACCACGGACTAGCTCCTACAATGAGCAGTTCTTC	CASSPRTSSYNEQFF
TRBD2	TRBV29-1	TRBJ2-3	16	TGCAGCGTTGCCCGACTAGCGGGAGTAGGGGCAGATACGCAGTATTTT	CSVARLAGVGADTQYF
-	TRBV29-1	TRBJ1-3	18	TGCAGCGTTGAAGGGAGCAACCCGGGACACCGCTCTGGAAACACCATATATTTT	CSVEGSNPGHRSGNTIYF
-	TRBV9	TRBJ1-2	15	TGTGCCAGCAGCGTAGACCAAACAGGGTCCTATGGCTACACCTTC	CASSVDQTGSYGYTF
TRBD1	TRBV30	TRBJ2-1	16	TGTGCCTGGAGGGGGACAGGGGGCGGTCGTTACAATGAGCAGTTCTTC	CAWRGTGGGRYNEQFF
TRBD2	TRBV30	TRBJ2-5	17	TGTGCCTGGAGAGGCCTAGCGGGAGGGGCGTACCAAGAGACCCAGTACTTC	CAWRGLAGGAYQETQYF
-	TRBV4-2	TRBJ2-5	15	TGTGCCAGCAGGACGAAAGCTGGGCGTCAAGAGACCCAGTACTTC	CASRTKAGRQETQYF
TRBD1	TRBV30	TRBJ1-1	16	TGTGCCTGGAGTGAACTCGACAGGGTACGGGGCACTGAAGCTTTCTTT	CAWSELDRVRGTEAFF
TRBD2	TRBV15	TRBJ2-3	18	TGTGCCACCAGCAGAGGAAAGGGCGGGAGAGGTAGGACAGATACGCAGTATTTT	CATSRGKGGRGRTDTQYF
TRBD1	TRBV2	TRBJ1-2	14	TGTGCCAGCAGTCCCTGGACAGGGGGAAATGGCTACACCTTC	CASSPWTGGNGYTF
TRBD2	TRBV5-4	TRBJ2-7	14	TGTGCCAGCCGATTGGCGGGGGGGCAACACGAGCAGTACTTC	CASRLAGGQHEQYF
-	TRBV5-6	TRBJ2-7	13	TGTGCCAGCAGCTTGCAGGGTTCCTACGAGCAGTACTTC	CASSLQGSYEQYF
TRBD1	TRBV7-2	TRBJ1-1	15	TGTGCCAGCAGCTTAGGGGGGACAGGGGCCACTGAAGCTTTCTTT	CASSLGGTGATEAFF
-	TRBV7-9	TRBJ1-2	13	TGTGCCAGCAGCAACGCGGGGAACTATGGCTACACCTTC	CASSNAGNYGYTF
-	TRBV5-1	TRBJ2-3	13	TGCGCCAGCAGCTTGGCCAAGCCCGATACGCAGTATTTT	CASSLAKPDTQYF
-	TRBV11-3	TRBJ2-7	14	TGTGCCAGCAAAGGACAGAGTCCTCTGGGGGAGCAGTACTTC	CASKGQSPLGEQYF
TRBD1	TRBV5-6	TRBJ2-5	14	TGTGCCAGCAGCTACCCCGGGACAGAAGAGACCCAGTACTTC	CASSYPGTEETQYF
-	TRBV14	TRBJ2-7	12	TGTGCCAGCAGCCAAGGGCACAGGGAGCAGTACTTC	CASSQGHREQYF
-	TRBV7-7	TRBJ2-7	13	TGTGCTAGCAGCTTAGGCGGTCGCTACGAGCAGTACTTC	CASSLGGRYEQYF
TRBD1	TRBV4-1	TRBJ2-2	15	TGCGCCAGCACCAAGGGACAGGGGGAAACCGGGGAGCTGTTTTTT	CASTKGQGETGELFF
-	TRBV7-2	TRBJ2-7	14	TGTGCCAGCAGCCCGGAGGGAGGCCCTTTCGAGCAGTACTTC	CASSPEGGPFEQYF
-	TRBV5-1	TRBJ1-1	14	TGCGCCAGCAGCTTGGGGAGGCTCGGGACTGAAGCTTTCTTT	CASSLGRLGTEAFF
-	TRBV7-9	TRBJ1-1	15	TGTGCCAGCAGCCCCGTCGGGGGGGGGAACACTGAAGCTTTCTTT	CASSPVGGGNTEAFF
TRBD1	TRBV19	TRBJ1-2	12	TGTGCCGGGGGACAGTCGGCCTATGGCTACACCTTC	CAGGQSAYGYTF
-	TRBV19	TRBJ2-1	15	TGTGCCAGTAGTATAGAGGGGCAGGCCTTCGGTGAGCAGTTCTTC	CASSIEGQAFGEQFF
TRBD1	TRBV9	TRBJ2-3	15	TGTGCCAGCAGCTGGCGGACAGGGAGTATAGATACGCAGTATTTT	CASSWRTGSIDTQYF
-	TRBV11-2	TRBJ2-7	15	TGTGCCAGCAGCTTAGCGGCAGGCAAGGCCTACGAGCAGTACTTC	CASSLAAGKAYEQYF
-	TRBV6-5	TRBJ2-3	15	TGTGCCAGCAGTTACGGGTCTACAGGCACAGATACGCAGTATTTT	CASSYGSTGTDTQYF
-	TRBV15	TRBJ1-3	14	TGTGCCACCAGCAGAGAAACAGGGATGGACACCATATATTTT	CATSRETGMDTIYF
-	TRBV11-3	TRBJ1-1	12	TGTGCCAGCGGCGGGCGGGTAACTGAAGCTTTCTTT	CASGGRVTEAFF
-	TRBV7-3	TRBJ1-1	13	TGTGCCAGCAGGGAGACAGTGAACACTGAAGCTTTCTTT	CASRETVNTEAFF
-	TRBV5-4	TRBJ1-4	16	TGTGCCAGCAGCCCGGGAGGAGGGGGGGCTAATGAAAAACTGTTTTTT	CASSPGGGGANEKLFF
TRBD2	TRBV2	TRBJ2-3	16	TGTGCCAGCAGTGAAAGGAGCGGGGGGCGCACAGATACGCAGTATTTT	CASSERSGGRTDTQYF
-	TRBV2	TRBJ2-2	15	TGTGCCAGCAGTGTTCTTGGTCAGGGGACCGGGGAGCTGTTTTTT	CASSVLGQGTGELFF